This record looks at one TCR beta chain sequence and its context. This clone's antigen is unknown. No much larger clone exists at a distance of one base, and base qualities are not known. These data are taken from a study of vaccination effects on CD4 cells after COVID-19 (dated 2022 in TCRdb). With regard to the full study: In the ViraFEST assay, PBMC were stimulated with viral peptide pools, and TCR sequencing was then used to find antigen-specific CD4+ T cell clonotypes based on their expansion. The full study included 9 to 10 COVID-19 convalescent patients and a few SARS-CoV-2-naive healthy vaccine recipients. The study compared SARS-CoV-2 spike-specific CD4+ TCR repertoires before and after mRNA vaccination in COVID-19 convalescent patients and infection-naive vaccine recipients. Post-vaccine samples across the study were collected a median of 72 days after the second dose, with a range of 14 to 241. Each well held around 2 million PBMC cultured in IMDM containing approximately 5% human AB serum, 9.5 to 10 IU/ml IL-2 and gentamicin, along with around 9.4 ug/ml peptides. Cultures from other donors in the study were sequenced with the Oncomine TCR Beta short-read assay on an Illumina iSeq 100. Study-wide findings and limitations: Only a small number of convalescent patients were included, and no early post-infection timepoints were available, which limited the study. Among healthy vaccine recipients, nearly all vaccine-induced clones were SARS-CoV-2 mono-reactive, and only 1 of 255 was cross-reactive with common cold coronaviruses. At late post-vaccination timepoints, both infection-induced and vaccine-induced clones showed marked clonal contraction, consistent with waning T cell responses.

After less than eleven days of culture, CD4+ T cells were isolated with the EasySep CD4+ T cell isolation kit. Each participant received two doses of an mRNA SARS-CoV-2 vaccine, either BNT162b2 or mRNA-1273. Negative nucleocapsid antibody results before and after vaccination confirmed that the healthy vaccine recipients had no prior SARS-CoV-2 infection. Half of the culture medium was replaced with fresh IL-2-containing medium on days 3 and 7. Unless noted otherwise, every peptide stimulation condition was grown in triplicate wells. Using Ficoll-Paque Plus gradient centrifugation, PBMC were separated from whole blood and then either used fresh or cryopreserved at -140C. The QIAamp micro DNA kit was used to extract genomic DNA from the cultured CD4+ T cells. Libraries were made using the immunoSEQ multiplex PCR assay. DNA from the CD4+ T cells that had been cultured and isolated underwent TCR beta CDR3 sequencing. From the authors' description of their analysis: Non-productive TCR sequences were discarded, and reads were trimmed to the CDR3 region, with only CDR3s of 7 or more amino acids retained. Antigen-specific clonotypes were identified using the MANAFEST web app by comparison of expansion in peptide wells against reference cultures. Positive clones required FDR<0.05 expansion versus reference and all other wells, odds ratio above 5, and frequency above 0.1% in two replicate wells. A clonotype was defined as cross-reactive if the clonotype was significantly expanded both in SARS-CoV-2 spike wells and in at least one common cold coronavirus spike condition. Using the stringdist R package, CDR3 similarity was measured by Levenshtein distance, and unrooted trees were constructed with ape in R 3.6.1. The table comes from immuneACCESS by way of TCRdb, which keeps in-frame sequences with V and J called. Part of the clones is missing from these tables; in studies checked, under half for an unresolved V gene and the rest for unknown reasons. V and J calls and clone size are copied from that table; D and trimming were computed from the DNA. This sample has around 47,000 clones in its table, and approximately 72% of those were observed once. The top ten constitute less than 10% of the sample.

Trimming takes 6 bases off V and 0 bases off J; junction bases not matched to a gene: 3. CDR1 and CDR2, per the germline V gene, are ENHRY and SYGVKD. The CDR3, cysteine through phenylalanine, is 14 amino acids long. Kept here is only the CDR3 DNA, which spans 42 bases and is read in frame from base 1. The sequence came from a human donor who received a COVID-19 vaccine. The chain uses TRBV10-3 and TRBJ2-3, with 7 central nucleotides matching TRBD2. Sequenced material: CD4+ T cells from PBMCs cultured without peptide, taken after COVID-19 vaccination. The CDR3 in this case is CAIRGTTSTDTQYF. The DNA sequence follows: TGTGCCATCAGGGGGACTACTAGCACAGATACGCAGTATTTT.